This entry features one TCR beta chain sequence. Measured with immunoSEQ multiplex PCR; TCRdb has only the in-frame clones, and not every one. Of 95,000 to 110,000 clones detected, approximately 90% appear once; the ten largest clones hold approximately 1.1%. No patient had autoimmune disease or received systemic immunosuppression. This entry is derived from a study of OX40 agonist ivuxolimab in advanced cancers. In the study overall: Allowance was made for prior anti-PD-1, anti-PD-L1 or anti-CTLA-4 therapy, and around 44% had some.

CDR3 length: 15 residues. Germline V gene data show CDR1 as WNHNN and CDR2 as SYGVQD (reference sequence). The V gene lost 2 bases and the J gene lost 8 bases, with 18 bases spanning the gap. The clonotype comes from an adult with an advanced solid tumor such as melanoma, head and neck, liver or kidney cancer. The V gene is TRBV10-1, the J gene TRBJ1-1; possible D gene TRBD1, 5 bases. The sequencing used CD4+ or CD8+ T cells sorted from blood, collected in a trial of the OX40 agonist ivuxolimab. CDR3 sequence (DNA): TGCGCCAGCAGTGAGGGGGCATTAGGGTCCTACGAAGCTTTCTTT. Its translation: CASSEGALGSYEAFF.